Listed below are T cell receptor beta chains from one sample, sequenced in a study of cytomegalovirus exposure and HLA in healthy donors. The table came from immunoSEQ multiplex PCR; TCRdb's copy has only in-frame clones and leaves some out. The sample records hundreds of thousands of clones, 75% to 90% being singletons. Sequenced input: PBMCs. The receptor source for this set is a woman under 30 in good health and CMV-seronegative. The CDR3 runs from the conserved cysteine through the conserved F or W. Each record gives: V gene, clone size, J gene, D gene, CDR3 DNA, CDR3 protein. The D gene is left open where the match is weak. Part of the rows lack a size; the others show once, few, many or a class for expanded clones.

>TRBV27|.|TRBJ2-7|TRBD1
TGTGCCAGCAGTTTATCAGGACAGGGGGTATTCTACGAGCAGTACTTC
CASSLSGQGVFYEQYF
>TRBV28|.|TRBJ2-5|.
TGTGCCAGCAGTTTAGTAGGGAGAGAGACCCAGTACTTC
CASSLVGRETQYF
>TRBV27|.|TRBJ2-7|.
TGTGCCTCGCAGGGGACACCCATCTCCTACGAGCAGTACTTC
CASQGTPISYEQYF
>TRBV27|.|TRBJ2-3|TRBD2
TGTGCCAGCAGTTTAATAGTAGCGGGGGGGCGGGGCACAGATACGCAGTATTTT
CASSLIVAGGRGTDTQYF
>TRBV18|.|TRBJ2-3|TRBD1
TGTGCCAGCTCACCCGACAGGGGGCGAACAGATACGCAGTATTTT
CASSPDRGRTDTQYF
>TRBV14|few|TRBJ1-2|.
TGTGCCAGCAGCCAAGATTTGGCAGGGGCCTATGGCTACACCTTC
CASSQDLAGAYGYTF
>TRBV4-2|few|TRBJ1-4|TRBD1
TGTGCCAGCAGCCAGAGGGGACAGGGAGAGCTTAAAGAAAAACTGTTTTTT
CASSQRGQGELKEKLFF
>TRBV28|.|TRBJ2-3|TRBD1
TGTGCCAGCAGTTTGGCGGGACAGGGTTTGCCAGATACGCAGTATTTT
CASSLAGQGLPDTQYF
>TRBV10-1|.|TRBJ1-2|TRBD1
TGCGCCAGCAGTGTGGACAGGAACTATGGCTACACCTTC
CASSVDRNYGYTF
>TRBV5-4|.|TRBJ2-3|TRBD2
TGTGCCAGCAGTGCCCGACTAGCAGGGTCAGATACGCAGTATTTT
CASSARLAGSDTQYF